These T cell receptor beta chains were read from a single sample in a study of CD8+ T cells in alopecia areata. The repertoire was sequenced with immunoSEQ multiplex PCR; TCRdb's copy has only in-frame clones and lacks some. Of hundreds of thousands of clones in the sample, about 53% were seen once. Material: CD4+ T cells sorted from blood, obtained at week 0. These receptors were obtained from a human donor with alopecia areata. The CDR3 runs from the conserved cysteine through the conserved F or W. The D gene is left open where the match is weak. A clone size is listed for some rows: how often the clone was seen (once, few, many), or a class if it is expanded.

v_gene	d_gene	j_gene	abundance	CDR3nt	CDR3aa
TRBV2	TRBD2	TRBJ2-5	.	TGTGCCTGCCGACGGGAGGGCGAGACCCAGTACTTC	CACRREGETQYF
TRBV6-5	TRBD2	TRBJ2-7	.	TGTGCCAGCAGTTACTTTTCAGCGGGAGGGCCCATCGAGCAGTACTTC	CASSYFSAGGPIEQYF
TRBV10-2	TRBD2	TRBJ2-1	few	TGCGCCAGCAGTGATTCCGGGACTAGCTCTTACCCTAGGGGCGAGCAGTTCTTC	CASSDSGTSSYPRGEQFF
TRBV7-8	TRBD1	TRBJ1-1	.	TGTGCCAGCAGCTTAGCGGTCGGGACAGGGAAAGCTTTCTTT	CASSLAVGTGKAFF
TRBV11-2	.	TRBJ2-7	few	TGTGCCAGCAGCTCCCGTCCAGGGGAATACGAGCAGTACTTC	CASSSRPGEYEQYF
TRBV30	.	TRBJ2-6	.	TGTGCCTGGAGTTTGGGTAGCTCTGGGGCCAACGTCCTGACTTTC	CAWSLGSSGANVLTF
TRBV27	TRBD2	TRBJ2-5	.	TGTGCCAGCAGCTCCCGGGTAGCGGGAGCGGAGACCCAGTACTTC	CASSSRVAGAETQYF
TRBV6-5	.	TRBJ2-3	.	TGTGCCAGCAGTTACTCGGGTAGGCCAAGCACAGATACGCAGTATTTT	CASSYSGRPSTDTQYF
TRBV4-2	TRBD2	TRBJ2-1	many	TGTGCCAGCAGCCAAGAAACTAGCGGGGGGGCCCGGGAGCAGTTCTTC	CASSQETSGGAREQFF
TRBV5-1	.	TRBJ2-2	.	TGCGCCAGCAGCTTGGTGGATCCGAACACCGGGGAGCTGTTTTTT	CASSLVDPNTGELFF
TRBV18	.	TRBJ1-6	.	TGTGCCAGCTCACCGACCTTTGATAATTCACCCCTCCACTTT	CASSPTFDNSPLHF
TRBV7-2	.	TRBJ1-4	.	TGTGCCAGCAGCTCGCGGGACTTTGGTCTAAAACTGTTTTTT	CASSSRDFGLKLFF
TRBV29-1	.	TRBJ2-6	few	TGCAGCGCCGAGGCTACTGGGGCCAACGTCCTGACTTTC	CSAEATGANVLTF
TRBV4-1	TRBD1	TRBJ1-2	.	TGCGCCAGCAGCCAAGTCCGAGGGACAGCCCTCTATGGCTACACCTTC	CASSQVRGTALYGYTF
TRBV14	.	TRBJ1-1	.	TGTGCCAGCAGCCAAGGCTCTATTATGAACACTGAAGCTTTCTTT	CASSQGSIMNTEAFF
TRBV6-6	.	TRBJ1-1	.	TGTGCCTGCCGAGGCGGGATGAACACTGAAGCTTTCTTT	CACRGGMNTEAFF